The 28 T cell receptor beta chains reported below all come from one sample, sequenced in a study of cytomegalovirus exposure and HLA in healthy donors (TCRdb year 2017). Libraries were made using the immunoSEQ multiplex PCR assay. A mixture of 60 forward primers for TCR Vbeta segments and 13 reverse primers for TCR Jbeta segments was used in the multiplex PCR. As stored in TCRdb, this immuneACCESS dataset retains in-frame rearrangements with V and J assigned. A fraction of the clones does not appear; measured against another copy, unresolved V genes explain less than half of the discrepancy, and the remainder lacks a known reason. The sample contains about 120,000 clones, about two thirds of them found a single time. Around 4% of the sample lies in the top ten. Material: PBMCs. All receptors come from a man in his thirties or forties in good health and CMV-seronegative.

The chain combines TRBV6-1 with TRBJ1-3; TRBD1 is a possible D gene (6 bases). The CDR3 contains 15 residues. CDR1 MNHNS and CDR2 SASEGT come from the germline V gene. Trimming stripped 6 bases from V and 3 bases from J, with 15 bases between. In DNA, the CDR3 is TGTGCCAGCAGCGAGCTGGGGGCGAGTGGAAACACCATATATTTT. Translating gives CASSELGASGNTIYF.

The chain uses TRBV12-5 and TRBJ1-2; D not certain. V was trimmed by 7 bases and J by 2 bases, leaving 11 bases between them. The CDR3 length is 13 residues. Germline V gene data show CDR1 as LGHNT and CDR2 as FRNRAP. The CDR3 region has the DNA TGTGCTAGTGTTGGGGAGTCGAACTATGGCTACACCTTC. Its translation: CASVGESNYGYTF.

The J gene is TRBJ2-7, the V gene TRBV5-1; maybe TRBD2 (5 bases). Trimming pared 4 bases from V and 3 bases from J, leaving 14 bases between. The germline V gene encodes CDR1 SGHRS and CDR2 YFSETQ. The CDR3 contains 14 residues. CDR3: CASSPGRSHYEQYF. The CDR3 DNA is TGCGCCAGCAGCCCTGGGAGAAGCCACTACGAGCAGTACTTC.

The CDR3 reads CAWNLAGGKSSYEQYF. In DNA form, the CDR3 reads TGTGCCTGGAACCTCGCGGGGGGAAAGAGCTCCTACGAGCAGTACTTC. The chain links TRBV30 to TRBJ2-7; 8 positions match TRBD2. The germline gives CDR1 GTSNPN, CDR2 SVGIG (reference sequence). The CDR3 covers 16 residues. Losses at the gene ends were 4 bases for V and 0 bases for J; bases not matched to a gene: 11.

J is TRBJ2-7 and V is TRBV11-2, with 7 bases lining up with TRBD1. The CDR3 is 15 residues long. V trimming: 1 base; J trimming: 4 bases; junction bases outside the gene matches: 7. Germline V gene sequence: CDR1 SGHAT, CDR2 FQNNGV. The CDR3: CASSLAWGQQYEQYF. The CDR3 DNA sequence: TGTGCCAGCAGCTTAGCCTGGGGACAGCAGTACGAGCAGTACTTC. The variable domain in full, completed from reference TRBV11-2 and TRBJ2-7, reads EAGVAQSPRYKIIEKRQSVAFWCNPISGHATLYWYQQILGQGPKLLIQFQNNGVVDDSQLPKDRFSAERLKGVDSTLKIQPAKLEDSAVYLCASSLAWGQQYEQYFGPGTRLTVT.

The V call is TRBV10-2, the J call TRBJ2-6, with 7 bases fitting TRBD1. The V gene's germline CDR1 is WSHSY and CDR2 SAAADI. The CDR3 consists of 15 residues. V was pared by 6 bases and J by 4 bases, with 6 bases of the junction left unmatched. CDR3: CASSRQGSGANVLTF. CDR3 nucleotides: TGCGCCAGCAGCAGACAGGGTTCAGGGGCCAACGTCCTGACTTTC.

V gene TRBV2 combines with J gene TRBJ1-1, with 8 bases fitting TRBD1. V dropped 5 bases and J dropped 4; count of bases not matched to a gene: 9. The germline V gene encodes CDR1 SNHLY and CDR2 FYNNEI. The CDR3 consists of 15 residues. The CDR3 loop is CASSKDRGYSTEAFF. DNA of the CDR3: TGTGCCAGCAGTAAAGACAGGGGTTATAGCACTGAAGCTTTCTTT.

The chain recombines TRBV5-1 with TRBJ1-1, with 9 bases fitting TRBD1. Germline trimming cut 2 bases from V and 2 bases from J; bases unmatched to any gene: 7. Germline assignment: CDR1 SGHRS and CDR2 YFSETQ. The CDR3 spans 16 residues. CDR3 residues: CASSFSPDRGNTEAFF. Written as DNA, the CDR3 is TGCGCCAGCAGCTTTTCCCCGGACAGGGGAAACACTGAAGCTTTCTTT.

V and J are TRBV7-8 and TRBJ1-5; no clear D. The CDR3 runs 14 residues. V lost 1 base to trimming and J lost 6 bases, with 10 bases between them. Germline lookup yields CDR1 SGHVS and CDR2 FQNEAQ. The CDR3 reads CASSLGRVAQPQHF. In DNA, the CDR3 is TGTGCCAGCAGCTTAGGACGGGTCGCTCAGCCCCAGCATTTT.

A few counts support this clone. The rearrangement uses TRBV9 and TRBJ2-7; no firm D call. The CDR3 length is 15 residues. Per the germline V gene, CDR1 is SGDLS and CDR2 is YYNGEE. V gave up 0 bases and J gave up 0 bases, with 10 bases separating them. The CDR3 DNA reads as TGTGCCAGCAGCGTAGACGGTGATCTCTCCTACGAGCAGTACTTC. Encoded protein: CASSVDGDLSYEQYF.

This chain uses TRBV7-2 with TRBJ1-3, with 8 bases matching TRBD1. The germline V gene has CDR1 SGHTA and CDR2 FQGNSA. This CDR3 contains 16 residues. V gave up 5 bases and J gave up 7 bases; unmatched junction bases: 13. CDR3 in amino acids: CASSRPSGQEWNTIYF. The CDR3 bases are TGTGCCAGCAGCAGACCCTCGGGACAGGAGTGGAACACCATATATTTT.

This CDR3 is CASSLPTGTDTQYF. CDR3 nucleotide sequence: TGCGCCAGCAGCTTACCGACAGGCACAGATACGCAGTATTTT. The J gene is TRBJ2-3, the V gene TRBV5-1; D possibly corresponds to TRBD1 (5 bases). V dropped 2 bases and J dropped 1 base, with 8 bases sitting between them. The CDR3 length is 14 residues. Germline V gives CDR1 SGHRS, CDR2 YFSETQ. The full variable domain, with the rest looked up from reference TRBV5-1 and TRBJ2-3, is KAGVTQTPRYLIKTRGQQVTLSCSPISGHRSVSWYQQTPGQGLQFLFEYFSETQRNKGNFPGRFSGRQFSNSRSEMNVSTLELGDSALYLCASSLPTGTDTQYFGPGTRLTVL.

The chain is built from TRBV7-6 and TRBJ2-5, with D uncertain. Germline CDR1 reads SGHVS; CDR2 reads FNYEAQ. Trimming left V 2 bases short and J 4 bases short, with 17 bases between. The CDR3 totals 16 residues. For the CDR3, the DNA is TGTGCCAGCAGCTTAATGGGCCCCCTGGGCGCAGAGACCCAGTACTTC. This translates into CASSLMGPLGAETQYF. Looking up the rest from reference TRBV7-6 and TRBJ2-5 gives the full variable domain: GAGVSQSPRYKVTKRGQDVALRCDPISGHVSLYWYRQALGQGPEFLTYFNYEAQQDKSGLPNDRFSAERPEGSISTLTIQRTEQRDSAMYRCASSLMGPLGAETQYFGPGTRLLVL.

In its sample, this clone was seen once. The CDR3 nucleotides read TGTGCCTGGAGTCGTTCGAGCTCCTACGAGCAGTACTTC. Translation gives CAWSRSSSYEQYF. V usage is TRBV30 and J usage is TRBJ2-7; no clear D gene. Between the trimmed V and J ends, which lost 2 bases and 0 bases, there was a span of 8 bases. There are 13 residues in the CDR3. Per the germline V gene, CDR1 is GTSNPN and CDR2 is SVGIG (reference sequence).

The CDR3 nucleotides read TGTGCCAGCAGCTTGGGACTAGCGGGTGCCTACGAGCAGTACTTC. Protein sequence: CASSLGLAGAYEQYF. J is TRBJ2-7 and V is TRBV13, with 12 bases that match TRBD2. Trimming cost V 3 bases and J 2 bases; bases outside gene matches: 2. The CDR3 extends over 15 amino acids. Germline loops: CDR1 PRHDT, CDR2 FYEKMQ (reference sequence).

In DNA form, the CDR3 reads TGTGCCAGGGGATCGACTAGCGGGGGCCAGGGGCCAGATACGCAGTATTTT. Translating it yields CARGSTSGGQGPDTQYF. The V gene is TRBV2, the J gene TRBJ2-3; 12 positions match TRBD2. With V trimmed by 9 bases and J by 4 bases, 14 bases remained unmatched. This CDR3 spans 17 amino acids. Germline lookup yields CDR1 SNHLY and CDR2 FYNNEI.

The chain employs TRBV5-1 and TRBJ2-1; possibly TRBD2 for D (5 bases). The V gene lost 5 bases and the J gene lost 3 bases, with 12 bases spanning the gap. Germline V gene data show CDR1 as SGHRS and CDR2 as YFSETQ. This CDR3 spans 14 amino acids. Written as DNA, the CDR3 is TGCGCCAGCAGACCCGGCGGAGGCTACAATGAGCAGTTCTTC. It yields the protein CASRPGGGYNEQFF.

This clone showed up just a few times. This chain joins TRBV7-6 and TRBJ2-2; 10 bases align to TRBD2. Trimming took 0 bases from V and 6 from J; bases not matched to a gene: 4. There are 16 residues in the CDR3. CDR1 is SGHVS, CDR2 FNYEAQ, per germline. The CDR3 spells CASSLALAGAAGELFF. CDR3 DNA: TGTGCCAGCAGCTTAGCGCTAGCGGGGGCCGCCGGGGAGCTGTTTTTT.

This clone was counted between two and nine times. The chain combines TRBV7-9 with TRBJ2-1, with 8 positions matching TRBD2. The CDR3 runs 16 residues. Germline trimming cut 5 bases from V and 5 bases from J; bases unmatched to any gene: 11. Germline V gene lookup returns CDR1 SEHNR and CDR2 FQNEAQ (reference sequence). The chain's CDR3 is CASSLIPAGEDNEQFF. The CDR3, as DNA: TGTGCCAGCAGCCTCATCCCAGCGGGGGAAGACAATGAGCAGTTCTTC. Filled out from reference TRBV7-9 and TRBJ2-1, the complete variable domain reads DTGVSQNPRHKITKRGQNVTFRCDPISEHNRLYWYRQTLGQGPEFLTYFQNEAQLEKSRLLSDRFSAERPKGSFSTLEIQRTEQGDSAMYLCASSLIPAGEDNEQFFGPGTRLTVL.

The chain uses TRBV19 and TRBJ1-5; D is ambiguous. Germline lookup yields CDR1 LNHDA and CDR2 SQIVND (reference sequence). The germline V and J ends were trimmed by 6 bases and 1 base, with 10 bases remaining between them. The CDR3 runs to 14 residues. The CDR3 sequence: CASSNSWSNQPQHF. Here the CDR3 DNA reads TGTGCCAGTAGCAACAGTTGGAGCAATCAGCCCCAGCATTTT.

The chain couples TRBV27 to TRBJ2-6; D might be TRBD1 (5 bases). Germline CDR1 and CDR2: MNHEY and SMNVEV (reference sequence). Trimming stripped 2 bases from V and 4 bases from J, with 9 bases between. The CDR3 is 15 amino acids. The chain's CDR3 is CASSLQGSGANVLTF. In DNA, the CDR3 is TGTGCCAGCAGTTTACAGGGCTCCGGGGCCAACGTCCTGACTTTC.

The gene calls are TRBV6-1 and TRBJ1-2, with D possibly being TRBD1 (5 bases). V shed 7 bases and J shed 5 bases, with 17 bases lying between them. CDR1 is MNHNS, CDR2 SASEGT, per germline. The CDR3 has 14 residues. DNA for the CDR3: TGTGCCAGCAAAGGGACCCGGGGGGGATATGGCTACACCTTC. Protein: CASKGTRGGYGYTF.

The V gene is TRBV6-5, the J gene TRBJ1-2, with TRBD1 identical over 8 bases. This CDR3 region has 16 residues. The germline gives CDR1 MNHEY, CDR2 SVGAGI. V shed 0 bases, J shed 9 bases, and the junction held 12 bases outside the gene matches. The CDR3, as DNA: TGTGCCAGCAGTTACTCGTGTGGACAGGGCTGCCGGAGCTACACCTTC. Amino acid sequence: CASSYSCGQGCRSYTF.

V usage is TRBV2 and J usage is TRBJ2-5; 10 bases line up with TRBD2. The tail of the sequence fits TRBJ2-7 better, so the J call may be wrong. Germline-derived CDR1 and CDR2 are SNHLY and FYNNEI. The CDR3 runs to 14 residues. The CDR3 spells CASSPLAGAYEQYF. The CDR3 DNA reads TGTGCCAGCAGTCCCCTAGCGGGGGCATACGAGCAGTACTTC.

This sequence joins TRBV4-2 and TRBJ2-7, with 11 positions matching TRBD2. J gave up 3 bases and V 1 base, and 2 bases lay outside the gene matches. Germline V gives CDR1 LGHNA, CDR2 YNFKEQ. There are 15 residues in the CDR3. The DNA of the CDR3 is TGTGCCAGCAGCCAAGCGCTAGCGGGGGGCTACGAGCAGTACTTC. The encoded protein is CASSQALAGGYEQYF.

This clone was seen just once. In DNA, the CDR3 is TGTGCCAGCAGCATACGGGGACAGCGGAACACCGGGGAGCTGTTTTTT. Its protein product is CASSIRGQRNTGELFF. V gene TRBV5-4 combines with J gene TRBJ2-2, with TRBD1 matching over 7 bases. After removal of 4 bases from V and 1 base from J, the junction contained 7 bases not matched to a gene. Looked up from germline, CDR1 is SGHNT and CDR2 is YYREEE (reference sequence). The CDR3 is 16 residues long.

This clone was counted only a few times. The rearrangement joins TRBV4-3 to TRBJ1-2; 8 bases are shared with TRBD1. Germline CDR1 LGHNA, CDR2 YSLEER. The CDR3 has 14 amino acids. V lost 2 bases to trimming and J lost 8 bases; unmatched junction nucleotides: 7. The chain's CDR3 is CASSQPDRGGGYTF. The CDR3 DNA is TGCGCCAGCAGCCAACCAGACAGGGGAGGCGGCTACACCTTC.

The chain employs TRBV13 and TRBJ2-7, with D possibly TRBD2 on 6 matching bases. There are 13 residues in the CDR3. Trimming cost V 6 bases and J 3 bases, with 12 bases left between them. Germline V CDR1 and CDR2: PRHDT, FYEKMQ (reference sequence). The CDR3 DNA reads TGTGCCAGCAGTATAGGGCGGGGCTACGAGCAGTACTTC. This encodes CASSIGRGYEQYF.